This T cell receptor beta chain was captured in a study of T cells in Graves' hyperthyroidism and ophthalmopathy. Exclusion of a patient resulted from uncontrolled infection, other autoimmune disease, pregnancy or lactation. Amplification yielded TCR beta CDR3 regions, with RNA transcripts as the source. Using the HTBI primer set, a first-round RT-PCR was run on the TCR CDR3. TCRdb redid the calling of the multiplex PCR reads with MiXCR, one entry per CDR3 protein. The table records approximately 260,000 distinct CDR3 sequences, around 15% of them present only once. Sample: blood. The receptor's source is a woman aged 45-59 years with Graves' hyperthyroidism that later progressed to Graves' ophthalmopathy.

The CDR3 nucleotides are TGTGCCAGCTCACCACGGGCGGGCTCGGGGGAGCTGTTTTTT. It encodes CASSPRAGSGELFF. The gene calls are TRBV18 and TRBJ2-2; D perhaps matches TRBD2 (5 bases). Trimming cost V 1 base and J 8 bases, with 11 bases left between them. Germline V gene lookup returns CDR1 KGHSH and CDR2 LQKENI. The CDR3 consists of 14 residues.